This paragraph reports one T cell receptor beta chain. Antigen unknown. The sample originates from a study of OX40 agonist ivuxolimab in advanced cancers. Study as a whole: Eligibility rules accepted prior anti-PD-1, anti-PD-L1 or anti-CTLA-4 therapy, and approximately 40% had some.

Broader study findings: Both blood CD4+ and CD8+ T cells showed clonal growth by week 6 at 0.1 to 3.0 mg/kg.

This table comes from immunoSEQ multiplex PCR, and its TCRdb copy is limited to in-frame clones, with some not included. The sample consists of 40,000 to 45,000 clones, 90% to 95% of them appearing once. CDR1 MNHEY and CDR2 SMNVEV come from the germline V gene (reference sequence). This CDR3 spans 13 amino acids. The junction had 6 bases not matched to a gene; V was cut back by 5 bases and J by 13 bases. The chain links TRBV27 to TRBJ2-5; TRBD2 agrees at 14 bases. Specimen: CD4+ or CD8+ T cells sorted from blood, collected in a trial of the OX40 agonist ivuxolimab. The TCR sequence derives from an adult with an advanced solid tumor such as melanoma, head and neck, liver or kidney cancer. The CDR3 is CASSMTSGRAVYF. The CDR3 bases are TGTGCCAGCAGTATGACTAGCGGGAGGGCCGTGTACTTC.